This T cell receptor (beta chain) was sequenced during a study of T cell repertoires in ileal Crohn's disease. About the study: About half of patients got postoperative therapy: under twelve thiopurines, around 19 anti-TNF. Broader study findings: All patients with clonality above 26.8% had endoscopic recurrence.

The assay was immunoSEQ multiplex PCR, and TCRdb's table has in-frame clones only and misses some. The table lists about 59,000 clones, 85% to 90% of them singletons. V lost 2 bases to trimming and J lost 0 bases, with 13 bases between them. The germline V gene encodes CDR1 SGHDT and CDR2 YYEEEE. The CDR3 runs 16 residues. The time point: neoterminal ileum biopsy at postoperative endoscopy, about 6 months after surgery. For this clone: No antigen is known for it.

Sequenced: ileal tissue. This TCR was recovered from an adult with Crohn's disease. V and J are TRBV5-6 and TRBJ2-3, with a tentative D call TRBD2 (6 bases). The CDR3 spells CASSFDQGGSTDTQYF. In DNA form, the CDR3 reads TGTGCCAGCAGCTTCGATCAGGGAGGTAGCACAGATACGCAGTATTTT. The full variable domain, with the rest looked up from reference TRBV5-6 and TRBJ2-3, is DAGVTQSPTHLIKTRGQQVTLRCSPKSGHDTVSWYQQALGQGPQFIFQYYEEEERQRGNFPDRFSGHQFPNYSSELNVNALLLGDSALYLCASSFDQGGSTDTQYFGPGTRLTVL.